The T cell receptor (beta chain) described here comes from a study of spatial heterogeneity in lung cancer. Overall study: TCR transcript counts in tumor regions correlated strongly with a T cell module score from matched bulk RNA-seq.

Trimming removed 2 bases from V and 4 bases from J, with 12 bases in between. Germline V gene data show CDR1 as SNHLY and CDR2 as FYNNEI. This CDR3 is 15 amino acids long. The time point here: sample taken at primary tumor resection. The donor population consisted of approximately 68 patients with untreated, early-stage non-small cell lung cancer. This clonotype was observed at least ten times. Antigen specificity is unknown. Since the library was made to target alpha chains, this beta chain is a stray read and its abundance is not meaningful. In the library, each TCR cDNA molecule bore its own unique molecular identifier. From the 5' RACE reads, TCRdb called clonotypes with MiXCR, one entry per CDR3 protein. The table lists roughly 3,700 distinct CDR3 sequences, about 26% of them singletons. Broader study findings: Expanded TCRs classified as ubiquitous or regional were counted, and these counts tracked ubiquitous and regional nonsynonymous mutations, respectively. Mutation tallies in tumors tracked expanded intratumoral alpha and beta TCR counts.

This clonotype was obtained from a male donor with early-stage non-small cell lung cancer. The V gene is TRBV2, the J gene TRBJ1-5; D is uncertain. This material consisted of lung tumor tissue, taken at surgery. The chain's CDR3 is CASSEWAGENQPQHF. Written as DNA, the CDR3 is TGTGCCAGCAGTGAATGGGCAGGAGAGAATCAGCCCCAGCATTTT.